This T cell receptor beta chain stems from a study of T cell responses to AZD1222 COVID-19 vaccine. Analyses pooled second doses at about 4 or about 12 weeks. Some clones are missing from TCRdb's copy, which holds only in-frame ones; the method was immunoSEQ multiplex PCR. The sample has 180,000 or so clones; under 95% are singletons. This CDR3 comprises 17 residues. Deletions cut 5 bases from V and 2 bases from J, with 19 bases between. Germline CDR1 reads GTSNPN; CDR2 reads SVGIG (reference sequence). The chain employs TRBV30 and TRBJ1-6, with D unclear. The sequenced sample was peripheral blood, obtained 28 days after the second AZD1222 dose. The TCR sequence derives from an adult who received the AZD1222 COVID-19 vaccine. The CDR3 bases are TGTGCCTGGGGCCTGGATCCCAGGTCTACCTATAATTCACCCCTCCACTTT. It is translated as CAWGLDPRSTYNSPLHF.